One T cell receptor beta chain is described in this entry. What it recognizes is unknown. Sequencing used immunoSEQ multiplex PCR; TCRdb keeps in-frame clones, though not all of them. This table holds 4,000 to 6,000 clones, around three quarters found once. V was clipped by 2 bases and J by 5 bases; unmatched bases: 4. This CDR3 is built from 14 residues. Germline V gives CDR1 MNHEY, CDR2 SMNVEV (reference sequence). The sample belongs to a study of neoadjuvant nivolumab and ipilimumab in lung cancer. The study's findings and limits: From pretherapy to surgery, tumor richness and clonality rose with dual therapy. Pretherapy blood TCR richness correlated positively with resected tumor richness. TCR sequencing covered a small number of samples. Compared with tumor-adjacent uninvolved lung, resected tumors showed greater richness and clonality.

The TCR comes from an adult with non-small cell lung cancer. Some clones in this sample may be carry-over from other donors' samples. The sample here was normal lung tissue adjacent to the tumor, taken after neoadjuvant nivolumab, alone or with ipilimumab, at or shortly before surgery. The V and J genes are TRBV27 and TRBJ2-7; 9 bases line up with TRBD1. CDR3: CASSLGTGQDEQYF. In DNA form, the CDR3 reads TGTGCCAGCAGTTTAGGGACAGGGCAGGACGAGCAGTACTTC.